The sample holds a few counts of the clone carrying this T cell receptor (beta chain). The antigen remains undetermined. Molecules of cDNA were individually given unique molecular identifiers that were attached to them. TCRdb independently ran MiXCR on the 5' RACE reads; one entry per CDR3 protein. The profile shows fewer than 30,000 distinct CDR3 sequences, approximately 4.6% of them singletons. These data belong to a study of early T cells in non-severe SARS-CoV-2 infection. Study summary: Sequenced material consisted of bulk RNA (from unsorted whole blood), and chains were unpaired. Whole-study findings and limits: Clonotype matching in VDJdb favored anti-spike CD8 responses and did not capture private and CD4 specificities.

This TCR was recovered from an adult who was a healthcare worker with PCR-confirmed SARS-CoV-2 infection or an uninfected control (not recorded which). The sequenced material came from whole blood.

CDR3 nucleotide sequence: TGTGCCAGCAGCCAGACAGGATACGAGCAGTACTTC. This encodes CASSQTGYEQYF. J is TRBJ2-7 and V is TRBV3-1; the D gene is possibly TRBD1 (6 bases). Germline lookup yields CDR1 LGHDT and CDR2 YNNKEL (reference sequence). The V end was cut by 3 bases, the J end by 4 bases, with 7 bases between. CDR3 size: 12 residues.